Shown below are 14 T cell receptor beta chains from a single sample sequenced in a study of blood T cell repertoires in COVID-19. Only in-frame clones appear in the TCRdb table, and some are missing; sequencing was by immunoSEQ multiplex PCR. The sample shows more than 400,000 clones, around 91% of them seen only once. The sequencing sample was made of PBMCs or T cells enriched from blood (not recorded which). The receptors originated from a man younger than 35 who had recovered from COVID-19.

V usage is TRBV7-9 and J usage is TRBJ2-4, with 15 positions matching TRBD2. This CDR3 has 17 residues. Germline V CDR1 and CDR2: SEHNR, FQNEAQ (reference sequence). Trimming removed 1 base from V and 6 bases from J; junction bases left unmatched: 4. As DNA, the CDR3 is TGTGCCAGCAGCTTAGGAGGACTAGCGGGAGGGGTAAACATTCAGTACTTC. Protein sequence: CASSLGGLAGGVNIQYF.

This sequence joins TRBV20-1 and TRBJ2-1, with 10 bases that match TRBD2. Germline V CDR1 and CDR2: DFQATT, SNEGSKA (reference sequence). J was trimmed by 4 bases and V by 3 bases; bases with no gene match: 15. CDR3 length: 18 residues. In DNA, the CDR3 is TGCAGTGCTAGTCCGCCGCCTCGGACTAGCGGAAAATACAATGAGCAGTTCTTC. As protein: CSASPPPRTSGKYNEQFF.

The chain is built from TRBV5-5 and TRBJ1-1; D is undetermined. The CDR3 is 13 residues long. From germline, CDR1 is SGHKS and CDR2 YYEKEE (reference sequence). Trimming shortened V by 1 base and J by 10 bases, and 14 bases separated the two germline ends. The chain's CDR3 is CASSLSDFLGAFF. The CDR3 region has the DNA TGTGCCAGCAGCTTGTCCGACTTTCTCGGAGCTTTCTTT. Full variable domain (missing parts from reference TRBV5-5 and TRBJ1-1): DAGVTQSPTHLIKTRGQQVTLRCSPISGHKSVSWYQQVLGQGPQFIFQYYEKEERGRGNFPDRFSARQFPNYSSELNVNALLLGDSALYLCASSLSDFLGAFFGQGTRLTVV.

CDR3 nucleotides: TGTGCCTGGAGTGCCGTCAGGGCAGGGGGTACCTATGGCTACACCTTC. Its translation is CAWSAVRAGGTYGYTF. The gene calls are TRBV30 and TRBJ1-2, with 7 bases fitting TRBD1. V trimming: 1 base; J trimming: 4 bases; junction bases outside the gene matches: 12. The CDR3 is 16 amino acids. From germline, CDR1 is GTSNPN and CDR2 SVGIG (reference sequence).

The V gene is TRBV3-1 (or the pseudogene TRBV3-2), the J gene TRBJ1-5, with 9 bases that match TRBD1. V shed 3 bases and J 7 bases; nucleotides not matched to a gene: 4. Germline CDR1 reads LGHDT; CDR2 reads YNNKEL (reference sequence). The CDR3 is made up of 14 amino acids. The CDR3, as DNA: TGTGCCAGCAGCCAGGGACAGGGTCGCCAGCCCCAGCATTTT. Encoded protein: CASSQGQGRQPQHF.

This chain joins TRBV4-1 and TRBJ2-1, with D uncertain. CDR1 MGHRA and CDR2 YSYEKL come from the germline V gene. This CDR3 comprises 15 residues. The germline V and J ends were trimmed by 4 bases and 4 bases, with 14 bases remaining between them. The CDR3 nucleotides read TGCGCCAGCAGCCCGTTGGAACTATTATACAATGAGCAGTTCTTC. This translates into CASSPLELLYNEQFF.

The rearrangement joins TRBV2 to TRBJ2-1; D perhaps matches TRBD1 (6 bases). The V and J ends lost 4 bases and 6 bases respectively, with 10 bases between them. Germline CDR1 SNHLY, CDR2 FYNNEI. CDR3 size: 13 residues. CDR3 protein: CASSGDILNEQFF. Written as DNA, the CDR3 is TGTGCCAGCAGTGGGGACATACTCAATGAGCAGTTCTTC.

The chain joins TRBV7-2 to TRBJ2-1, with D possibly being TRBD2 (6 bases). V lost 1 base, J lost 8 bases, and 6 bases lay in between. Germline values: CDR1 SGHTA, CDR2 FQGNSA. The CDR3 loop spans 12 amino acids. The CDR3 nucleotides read TGTGCCAGCAGCTTAGGGGGGGATGAGCAGTTCTTC. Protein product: CASSLGGDEQFF.

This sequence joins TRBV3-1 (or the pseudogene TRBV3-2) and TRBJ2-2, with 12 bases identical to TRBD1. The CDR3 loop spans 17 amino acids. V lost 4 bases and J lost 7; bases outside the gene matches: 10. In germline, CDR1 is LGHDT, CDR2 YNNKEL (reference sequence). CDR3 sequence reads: CASSRIPGQGAVGELFF. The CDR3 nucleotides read TGTGCCAGCAGCCGAATTCCGGGACAGGGGGCAGTCGGGGAGCTGTTTTTT.

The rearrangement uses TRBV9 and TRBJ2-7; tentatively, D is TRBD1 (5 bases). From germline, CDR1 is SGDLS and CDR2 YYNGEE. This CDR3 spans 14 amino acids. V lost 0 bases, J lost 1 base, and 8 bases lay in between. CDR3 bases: TGTGCCAGCAGCGTAGAGGCAGGGTCCTACGAGCAGTACTTC. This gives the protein CASSVEAGSYEQYF.

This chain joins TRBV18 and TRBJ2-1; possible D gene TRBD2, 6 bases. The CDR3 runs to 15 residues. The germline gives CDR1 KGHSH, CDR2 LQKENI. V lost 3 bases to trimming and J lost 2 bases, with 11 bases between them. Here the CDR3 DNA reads TGTGCCAGCTCACCGGGGGACTCAACCTACAATGAGCAGTTCTTC. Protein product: CASSPGDSTYNEQFF.

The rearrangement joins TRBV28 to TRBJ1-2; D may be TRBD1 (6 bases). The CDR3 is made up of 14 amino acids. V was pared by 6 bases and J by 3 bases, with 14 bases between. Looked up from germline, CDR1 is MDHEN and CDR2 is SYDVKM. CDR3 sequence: CASRGQPRDYGYTF. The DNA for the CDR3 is TGTGCCAGCAGGGGACAACCCCGGGACTATGGCTACACCTTC.

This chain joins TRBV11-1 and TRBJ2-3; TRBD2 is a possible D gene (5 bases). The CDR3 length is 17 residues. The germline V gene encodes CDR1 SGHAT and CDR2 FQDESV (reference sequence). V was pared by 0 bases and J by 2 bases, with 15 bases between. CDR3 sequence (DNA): TGTGCCAGCAGCTTAGCGAGGGCATTTGGAGACACAGATACGCAGTATTTT. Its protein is CASSLARAFGDTDTQYF.

CDR3 protein: CASSPPAGGVKNIQYF. In nucleotides, the CDR3 is TGTGCCAGCAGCCCCCCCGCGGGAGGGGTCAAAAACATTCAGTACTTC. This chain connects TRBV7-9 to TRBJ2-4; 9 bases align to TRBD2. This CDR3 spans 16 amino acids. The V gene end was trimmed by 5 bases and the J gene end by 3 bases; junction bases not matched to a gene: 8. CDR1 is SEHNR and CDR2 is FQNEAQ in the germline V gene (reference sequence).